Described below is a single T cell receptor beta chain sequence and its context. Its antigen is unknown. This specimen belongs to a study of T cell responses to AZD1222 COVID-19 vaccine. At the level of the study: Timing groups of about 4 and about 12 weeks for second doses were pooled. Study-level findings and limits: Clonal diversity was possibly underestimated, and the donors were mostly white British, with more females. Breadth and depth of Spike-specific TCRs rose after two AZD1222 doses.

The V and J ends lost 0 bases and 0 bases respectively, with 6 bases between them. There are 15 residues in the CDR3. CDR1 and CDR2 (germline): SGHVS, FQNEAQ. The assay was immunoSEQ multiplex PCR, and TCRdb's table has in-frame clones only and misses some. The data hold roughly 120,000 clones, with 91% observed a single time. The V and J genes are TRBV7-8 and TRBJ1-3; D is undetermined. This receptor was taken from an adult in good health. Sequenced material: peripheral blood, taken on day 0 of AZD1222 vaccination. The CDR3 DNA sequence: TGTGCCAGCAGCTTAGCTCTTTACTCTGGAAACACCATATATTTT. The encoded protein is CASSLALYSGNTIYF. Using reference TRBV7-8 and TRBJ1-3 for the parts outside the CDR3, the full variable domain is GAGVSQSPRYKVAKRGQDVALRCDPISGHVSLFWYQQALGQGPEFLTYFQNEAQLDKSGLPSDRFFAERPEGSVSTLKIQRTQQEDSAVYLCASSLALYSGNTIYFGEGSWLTVV.